Each of the 9 T cell receptor beta chains below was sequenced from the same sample in a study of T cell repertoires in cytomegalovirus infection. TCRdb re-called the reads with MiXCR, one entry per CDR3 protein. Of about 920,000 distinct CDR3 sequences listed, around a third are singletons. Their antigens remain unidentified. This material consisted of cultured CD8+ T cells from PBMCs, taken from culture after CMV antigen stimulation. Source of these receptors: a human donor in good health (CMV status not recorded). Some clones in this sample may be carry-over from other donors' samples.

This clonotype was seen repeatedly, ten times or more. The chain employs TRBV11-2 and TRBJ2-1; TRBD2 matches at 8 bases. The CDR3 contains 15 residues. J lost 8 bases, V lost 1 base, and 7 bases had no gene match. Germline V gene data show CDR1 as SGHAT and CDR2 as FQNNGV. CDR3 sequence: CASSLALAARDEQFF. CDR3 DNA: TGTGCCAGCAGCTTAGCACTAGCGGCGCGGGATGAGCAGTTCTTC.

This chain links TRBV6-5 with TRBJ1-2, with D perhaps matching TRBD1 (5 bases). CDR3 size: 11 residues. Per the germline V gene, CDR1 is MNHEY and CDR2 is SVGAGI. Deletions cut 6 bases from V and 14 bases from J, with 16 bases between. This CDR3 reads CASRGGVPLTF. CDR3 in DNA: TGTGCCAGCAGGGGAGGGGTCCCCTTGACCTTC.

The rearrangement uses TRBV29-1 and TRBJ2-2, with 7 bases matching TRBD1. Germline CDR1 reads SQVTM; CDR2 reads ANQGSEA. The CDR3 is 17 amino acids. Losses at the gene ends were 0 bases for V and 0 bases for J; bases not matched to a gene: 7. The chain's CDR3 is CSVEDPLGTANTGELFF. The CDR3, as DNA: TGCAGCGTTGAAGATCCGTTAGGGACAGCGAACACCGGGGAGCTGTTTTTT.

The CDR3 coding sequence is TGTGCCTGGGGAGGGGACCGCCCAGGGGCCCAGTACTTC. This encodes CAWGGDRPGAQYF. V usage is TRBV7-1 and J usage is TRBJ2-5, with D possibly TRBD2 on 7 matching bases. TRBV7-1 is flagged as an ORF with uncertain function. V lost 11 bases and J 9 bases, leaving 22 bases between the germline ends. The CDR3 runs 13 residues.

The sample holds many counts of this clonotype. The V call is TRBV4-2, the J call TRBJ2-1, with 9 bases aligning to TRBD2. V was pared by 2 bases and J by 0 bases, with 2 bases of the junction left unmatched. Germline assignment: CDR1 LGHNA and CDR2 YNFKEQ. The CDR3 spans 16 residues. The CDR3 sequence: CASSQSSGVSYNEQFF. In DNA, the CDR3 is TGTGCCAGCAGCCAATCTAGCGGGGTCTCCTACAATGAGCAGTTCTTC.

The sample holds a few counts of this clonotype. The chain employs TRBV27 and TRBJ2-5, with 10 bases fitting TRBD2. V trimming: 4 bases; J trimming: 5 bases; junction bases outside the gene matches: 10. Germline CDR1 MNHEY, CDR2 SMNVEV (reference sequence). This CDR3 has 16 residues. The DNA of the CDR3 is TGTGCCAGCAGTTCCGTAAGCGGGGGGGCCGTTGAGACCCAGTACTTC. Residues: CASSSVSGGAVETQYF.

This clonotype was counted between two and nine times. The chain employs TRBV6-5 and TRBJ2-3; 8 nucleotides align to TRBD1. In germline, CDR1 is MNHEY, CDR2 SVGAGI. CDR3 size: 17 residues. V shed 1 base and J 3 bases; nucleotides not matched to a gene: 9. The CDR3 nucleotides are TGTGCCAGCAGTTACTTGTTCCCGGACAGGGTAACAGATACGCAGTATTTT. Its translation: CASSYLFPDRVTDTQYF.

This clonotype was observed a few times. This chain connects TRBV19 to TRBJ1-6, with 10 bases fitting TRBD1. From germline, CDR1 is LNHDA and CDR2 SQIVND (reference sequence). V lost 5 bases, J lost 8 bases, and 0 bases stayed unmatched. The CDR3 consists of 13 residues. CDR3 sequence (DNA): TGTGCCAGTAGTGGGACAGGGGATTCACCCCTCCACTTT. Encoded protein: CASSGTGDSPLHF.

This clonotype has more than one count but fewer than ten. This chain uses TRBV25-1 with TRBJ2-1; 11 nucleotides line up with TRBD2. V lost 0 bases and J lost 7; bases outside the gene matches: 11. Germline V gene sequence: CDR1 MGHDK, CDR2 SYGVNS. The CDR3 has 18 residues. The CDR3 bases are TGTGCCAGCAGTGAATACTTCCTATCTAGCGGGGGGACAAATGAGCAGTTCTTC. Translation: CASSEYFLSSGGTNEQFF.